The next 26 T cell receptor beta chains were all read from a single sample in a study of cytotoxic CD8 clonotypes in ibrutinib-treated CLL. Profiling relied on immunoSEQ multiplex PCR, and the TCRdb table lists in-frame clones only, not all of them. Altogether 90,000 to 95,000 clones are present, approximately 71% being singletons, with the ten largest covering 20% to 25%. Sequencing used PBMCs, obtained after 24 months of ibrutinib treatment. The receptors were sampled from a human donor with chronic lymphocytic leukemia.

V is TRBV10-1 and J is TRBJ1-1; D remains unclear. The CDR3 covers 14 residues. V lost 0 bases, J lost 2 bases, and 7 bases lay in between. The germline CDR1 and CDR2 sequences are WNHNN and SYGVQD (reference sequence). This chain's CDR3 is CASSESGTNTEAFF. The DNA of the CDR3 is TGCGCCAGCAGTGAGTCAGGCACTAACACTGAAGCTTTCTTT.

The gene calls are TRBV7-2 and TRBJ2-1; D is undetermined. The CDR3 extends over 10 amino acids. The V gene lost 2 bases and the J gene lost 9 bases, with 2 bases spanning the gap. CDR1 and CDR2 (germline): SGHTA, FQGNSA. The CDR3 coding sequence is TGTGCCAGCAGCTTAAGTGAGCAGTTCTTC. Translating it yields CASSLSEQFF. Full variable domain (remainder filled in from reference TRBV7-2 and TRBJ2-1): GAGVSQSPSNKVTEKGKDVELRCDPISGHTALYWYRQSLGQGLEFLIYFQGNSAPDKSGLPSDRFSAERTGGSVSTLTIQRTQQEDSAVYLCASSLSEQFFGPGTRLTVL.

The rearrangement links TRBV18 to TRBJ1-4, with 7 bases fitting TRBD1. V was pared by 8 bases and J by 4 bases, with 7 bases of the junction left unmatched. This CDR3 is built from 14 residues. The germline gives CDR1 KGHSH, CDR2 LQKENI. In nucleotides, the CDR3 is TGTGCCAGCCGGCGGGACAGCAATAATGAAAAACTGTTTTTT. It encodes CASRRDSNNEKLFF. The full variable domain, rest sourced from reference TRBV18 and TRBJ1-4, is NAGVMQNPRHLVRRRGQEARLRCSPMKGHSHVYWYRQLPEEGLKFMVYLQKENIIDESGMPKERFSAEFPKEGPSILRIQQVVRGDSAAYFCASRRDSNNEKLFFGSGTQLSVL.

This rearrangement joins TRBV30 to TRBJ1-4; TRBD1 matches at 7 bases. The length of the CDR3 is 15 residues. V lost 0 bases and J lost 8; bases outside the gene matches: 9. CDR1 and CDR2 from the germline V gene are GTSNPN and SVGIG (reference sequence). This CDR3 reads CAWSVRGDRVEKLFF. The CDR3 coding sequence is TGTGCCTGGAGTGTACGCGGAGACAGGGTAGAAAAACTGTTTTTT.

The rearrangement links TRBV14 to TRBJ2-7; tentatively, D is TRBD2 (6 bases). The CDR3 is 14 amino acids. Trimming left V 1 base short and J 2 bases short, with 9 bases between. Germline V CDR1 and CDR2: SGHDN, FVKESK. CDR3 protein: CASSQAGEPYEQYF. In DNA, the CDR3 is TGTGCCAGCAGCCAAGCGGGAGAACCCTACGAGCAGTACTTC.

The chain links TRBV20-1 to TRBJ2-1; D is unresolved. V lost 6 bases, J lost 8 bases, and 8 bases lay in between. CDR1 and CDR2 from the germline V gene are DFQATT and SNEGSKA (reference sequence). The CDR3 has 10 amino acids. This CDR3 is CSALADEQFF. DNA of the CDR3: TGCAGTGCCCTGGCGGATGAGCAGTTCTTC.

This chain links TRBV7-6 with TRBJ2-3, with D uncertain. CDR1 and CDR2 (germline): SGHVS, FNYEAQ. The CDR3 loop spans 12 amino acids. The ends were cut back, 8 bases at V and 5 bases at J, with 11 bases in the middle. The CDR3 DNA reads as TGTGCCAGCGGCCTAAGGGAAGATACGCAGTATTTT. Protein product: CASGLREDTQYF.

V gene TRBV7-9 combines with J gene TRBJ2-2, with 8 nucleotides matching TRBD2. The length of the CDR3 is 17 residues. The V gene's germline CDR1 is SEHNR and CDR2 FQNEAQ (reference sequence). V lost 6 bases, J lost 1 base, and 10 bases stayed unmatched. CDR3 DNA sequence: TGTGCCAGCAGGTTGGGACTAGTTTGGGAGAACACCGGGGAGCTGTTTTTT. It specifies CASRLGLVWENTGELFF.

This sequence joins TRBV18 and TRBJ2-7, with TRBD2 identical over 13 bases. The length of the CDR3 is 17 residues. Germline CDR1 KGHSH, CDR2 LQKENI. The V segment lost 3 bases and the J segment 4 bases; nucleotides outside the gene matches: 9. The chain's CDR3 is CASSPGTSGKLVYEQYF. As DNA, the CDR3 is TGTGCCAGCTCACCGGGGACTAGCGGGAAGTTAGTGTACGAGCAGTACTTC.

V gene TRBV4-2 combines with J gene TRBJ2-2; a weak D match, TRBD2 (5 bases). The CDR3 is made up of 14 amino acids. V was pared by 6 bases and J by 6 bases, with 14 bases between. Germline-derived CDR1 and CDR2 are LGHNA and YNFKEQ. CDR3 in DNA: TGTGCCAGCAGTATCATCGGGGTGGCCGGGGAGCTGTTTTTT. Amino acids: CASSIIGVAGELFF.

This clone has only a few counts. This chain joins TRBV28 and TRBJ1-2; no clear D gene. Between the trimmed V and J ends, which lost 2 bases and 1 base, there was a span of 8 bases. The CDR3 sequence is 14 residues long. The germline gives CDR1 MDHEN, CDR2 SYDVKM. The CDR3 DNA reads as TGTGCCAGCAGTTTAACGAAGGGTAACTATGGCTACACCTTC. Its translation is CASSLTKGNYGYTF.

The count of this clone is one. The V and J genes are TRBV29-1 and TRBJ2-5, with D perhaps TRBD2 (6 bases). CDR3 length: 13 residues. Trimming pared 3 bases from V and 4 bases from J, leaving 12 bases between. Looked up from germline, CDR1 is SQVTM and CDR2 is ANQGSEA. The chain's CDR3 is CSVESGGIETQYF. Written as DNA, the CDR3 is TGCAGCGTTGAGTCGGGCGGGATAGAGACCCAGTACTTC. Variable domain in full (rest from reference TRBV29-1 and TRBJ2-5): SAVISQKPSRDICQRGTSLTIQCQVDSQVTMMFWYRQQPGQSLTLIATANQGSEATYESGFVIDKFPISRPNLTFSTLTVSNMSPEDSSIYLCSVESGGIETQYFGPGTRLLVL.

The CDR3 spells CASSLKSATNEKLFF. The DNA for the CDR3 is TGTGCCAGCAGTTTAAAGTCGGCAACTAATGAAAAACTGTTTTTT. The V gene is TRBV27, the J gene TRBJ1-4; D is ambiguous. Trimming took off 2 bases at V and 0 bases at J, with 7 bases between the two ends. The CDR3 has 15 amino acids. In germline, CDR1 is MNHEY, CDR2 SMNVEV (reference sequence).

This chain joins TRBV28 and TRBJ1-2; D is perhaps TRBD1 (6 bases). The germline V gene has CDR1 MDHEN and CDR2 SYDVKM. The CDR3 extends over 13 amino acids. The germline V and J ends were trimmed by 6 bases and 8 bases, with 16 bases remaining between them. CDR3 DNA: TGTGCCAGCAGCCGTCAGGGGAGTCAGGGCTACACCTTC. Translation gives CASSRQGSQGYTF.

This clone has more than one count but fewer than ten. The chain has TRBV6-6 and TRBJ2-1; D is unclear. The V and J ends lost 7 bases and 6 bases respectively, with 13 bases between them. CDR1 is MNHNY and CDR2 is SVGAGI in the germline V gene (reference sequence). The CDR3 extends over 13 amino acids. The CDR3 nucleotides are TGTGCCAGCATCCCACAGATACGCAATGAGCAGTTCTTC. Residues: CASIPQIRNEQFF.

V and J are TRBV6-6 and TRBJ2-1; tentative D call: TRBD2 (6 bases). V was pared by 8 bases and J by 0 bases, with 14 bases between. The CDR3 contains 15 residues. Germline CDR1 is MNHNY and CDR2 is SVGAGI (reference sequence). The CDR3 DNA reads TGTGCCAGCTCCGGAGGGGCCCACTCCTACAATGAGCAGTTCTTC. Translated: CASSGGAHSYNEQFF.

The V call is TRBV19, the J call TRBJ1-2; D unclear. Trimming cost V 9 bases and J 2 bases, with 10 bases left between them. The CDR3 is 12 amino acids. Germline V lookup: CDR1 LNHDA, CDR2 SQIVND (reference sequence). The CDR3 reads CASLGRNYGYTF. The CDR3 bases are TGTGCCAGCCTCGGGCGGAACTATGGCTACACCTTC.

This sequence joins TRBV27 and TRBJ1-2; D perhaps matches TRBD1 (6 bases). CDR1 and CDR2 from the germline V gene are MNHEY and SMNVEV (reference sequence). V was clipped by 3 bases and J by 8 bases, with 22 bases between them. This CDR3 spans 16 amino acids. CDR3 DNA: TGTGCCAGCAGTTTGGGCAGGGGCTACCCTGCTACCGGCTACACCTTC. Translating it yields CASSLGRGYPATGYTF.

The gene calls are TRBV6-1 and TRBJ1-1; D is unclear. V was clipped by 5 bases and J by 10 bases, with 11 bases between them. Germline V gene sequence: CDR1 MNHNS, CDR2 SASEGT. There are 11 residues in the CDR3. Here the CDR3 DNA reads TGTGCCAGCAGTAATACTCTAGGAGCTTTCTTT. Encoded protein: CASSNTLGAFF.

This chain connects TRBV4-1 to TRBJ2-1, with D perhaps matching TRBD1 (6 bases). V was trimmed by 2 bases and J by 0 bases, leaving 14 bases between them. In germline, CDR1 is MGHRA, CDR2 YSYEKL. The CDR3 has 17 amino acids. The CDR3 sequence: CASSQLPQGSSYNEQFF. The CDR3 bases are TGCGCCAGCAGCCAACTCCCCCAGGGGAGCTCCTACAATGAGCAGTTCTTC.

The genes are TRBV27 and TRBJ1-5; TRBD1 is a possible D gene (5 bases). The CDR3 consists of 14 residues. The germline V gene has CDR1 MNHEY and CDR2 SMNVEV (reference sequence). The V end lost 5 bases, the J end lost 1 base, and 9 bases lay between the germline ends. CDR3 protein: CASSVQGSNQPQHF. CDR3 in DNA: TGTGCCAGCAGTGTCCAGGGCAGCAATCAGCCCCAGCATTTT.

The chain uses TRBV19 and TRBJ2-2; tentative D call: TRBD2 (6 bases). V was pared by 4 bases and J by 4 bases, with 10 bases between. The CDR3 consists of 14 residues. CDR1 is LNHDA and CDR2 is SQIVND in the germline V gene (reference sequence). The CDR3 spells CASSKAGSTGELFF. In DNA form, the CDR3 reads TGTGCCAGTAGTAAGGCGGGGTCCACCGGGGAGCTGTTTTTT.

Concerning this clone: This clone may be a read error of a much larger clone one base away. The gene calls are TRBV29-1 and TRBJ1-4; D gene uncertain. Germline-derived CDR1 and CDR2 are SQVTM and ANQGSEA. CDR3 length: 12 residues. Here the CDR3 DNA reads TGCAACGTATACGGGAATAATGAAAAACTGTTTTTT. It translates to CNVYGNNEKLFF.

There are many counts of this clone. This rearrangement joins TRBV5-1 to TRBJ1-1; TRBD1 might be the D (6 bases). From germline, CDR1 is SGHRS and CDR2 YFSETQ. With 5 bases removed from V and 4 bases from J, the gap between germline ends came to 12 bases. The CDR3 contains 13 residues. The CDR3 DNA reads TGCGCCAGCAGGAGGACAGAGTCCACTGAAGCTTTCTTT. Residues: CASRRTESTEAFF.

This clone was recorded at least ten times. The rearrangement uses TRBV4-1 and TRBJ2-7; D may be TRBD1 (6 bases). With 4 bases removed from V and 2 bases from J, the gap between germline ends came to 12 bases. CDR1 MGHRA and CDR2 YSYEKL come from the germline V gene. The CDR3 is made up of 14 amino acids. This chain's CDR3 is CASSPNRDPYEQYF. The CDR3 DNA reads as TGCGCCAGCAGCCCAAACAGGGATCCCTACGAGCAGTACTTC.

The chain uses TRBV28 and TRBJ2-7; D might be TRBD1 or TRBD2, each matching 6 bases. Germline CDR1 is MDHEN and CDR2 is SYDVKM. V was clipped by 4 bases and J by 3 bases, with 25 bases between them. The CDR3 length is 18 residues. CDR3 in DNA: TGTGCCAGCAGTTCACCTAGACCCCGAGGGGGGTGGCACTACGAGCAGTACTTC. Amino acids: CASSSPRPRGGWHYEQYF.